Listed below are T cell receptor beta chains from one sample, sequenced in a study of T cell repertoires in cytomegalovirus infection. These receptors lack a known antigen. MiXCR was run by TCRdb on the reads, yielding one entry per CDR3 protein. The sample contains about 890,000 distinct CDR3 sequences, about a third of which appear only once. The input for sequencing was cultured CD8+ T cells from PBMCs, taken from culture after CMV antigen stimulation. Every receptor here comes from a human donor in good health (CMV status not recorded). Some clones in this sample may be carry-over from other donors' samples. Both conserved end residues are part of each CDR3. The order of the fields is J gene, clone size, D gene, V gene, CDR3 DNA, CDR3 protein. A D gene is named only where the DNA matches it firmly. Not every row has a clone size; where given, it reads once, few, many or a size class.

TRBJ2-3 | NA | NA | TRBV19 | TGTGCCAGTAGTATTTACAGGGATACGCAGTATTTT | CASSIYRDTQYF
TRBJ2-3 | few | NA | TRBV10-2 | TGCGCCAGCAGTGGAGGGACCTTTATGGGGACAGATACGCAGTATTTT | CASSGGTFMGTDTQYF
TRBJ1-1 | few | NA | TRBV5-4 | TGTGCCAGCAGCTTGTCAAACAGGGAAGCTTTCTTT | CASSLSNREAFF
TRBJ1-6 | few | NA | TRBV10-2 | TGCGCCAGCATTGACAGAGACTATAATTCACCCCTCCACTTT | CASIDRDYNSPLHF
TRBJ1-6 | few | TRBD1 | TRBV27 | TGTGCCAGCAGTTTACGGAGGTTAGGGGGCGCCTCCTATAATTCACCCCTCCACTTT | CASSLRRLGGASYNSPLHF
TRBJ2-7 | NA | NA | TRBV7-9 | TGTGCCAACAGCCCCACAGGCAGGGGGAGGTACGAGCAGTACTTC | CANSPTGRGRYEQYF
TRBJ2-2 | many | TRBD2 | TRBV7-6 | TGTGCCAGCAGCTTTGGACTAGCGGGGGTCGAGAGCACCGGGGAGCTGTTTTTT | CASSFGLAGVESTGELFF
TRBJ2-3 | NA | NA | TRBV6-2/TRBV6-3 | TGTGCCAGCAGAGGGAGGACAGCTAGCACAGATACGCAGTATTTT | CASRGRTASTDTQYF
TRBJ1-1 | NA | NA | TRBV5-1 | TGCGCCAGCAGCAGCACGGGGGTAGGTGAAGCTTTCTTT | CASSSTGVGEAFF
TRBJ2-7 | NA | TRBD1 | TRBV19 | TGTGCCAGTAGTCCCGGACAGGGCGAATACGAGCAGTACTTC | CASSPGQGEYEQYF
TRBJ2-3 | medium-sized | NA | TRBV6-1 | TGTGCCAGCAGTCCCACGGACTGGGCGGGGCACACAGATACGCAGTATTTT | CASSPTDWAGHTDTQYF
TRBJ2-6 | many | NA | TRBV7-9 | TGTGCCAGCAGCAAAGTAACCTCTGGGGCCAACGTCCTGACTTTC | CASSKVTSGANVLTF
TRBJ2-5 | many | TRBD2 | TRBV7-2 | TGTGCCAGCAGCCCACTAGCGGGGGGTATGGGTGCCCAGTACTTC | CASSPLAGGMGAQYF
TRBJ2-3 | NA | TRBD2 | TRBV5-4 | TGTGCCAGCAGCAAGTCGGGGGGACGCACAGATACGCAGTATTTT | CASSKSGGRTDTQYF
TRBJ2-1 | few | NA | TRBV7-8 | TGTGCCAGCAGCTCCGCCTTCAATGAGCAGTTCTTC | CASSSAFNEQFF
TRBJ1-4 | NA | TRBD1 | TRBV7-9 | TGTGCCAGCAGCCCCCGGACAGGAAGCGAAAAACTGTTTTTT | CASSPRTGSEKLFF
TRBJ2-1 | few | NA | TRBV4-3 | TGCGCCAGCAGCCTCACGGGATGGAGGGATGAGCAGTTCTTC | CASSLTGWRDEQFF
TRBJ2-3 | many | NA | TRBV29-1 | TGCAGCGGCCGAGAGGTTACAGATACGCAGTATTTT | CSGREVTDTQYF
TRBJ2-3 | NA | TRBD2 | TRBV6-6 | TGTGCCAGCAGTTACCCCACCTGGACTAGCGGGGGGGTTTCTAGCACAGATACGCAGTATTTT | CASSYPTWTSGGVSSTDTQYF
TRBJ2-1 | NA | NA | TRBV10-3 | TGTGCCATCAGGGTTTCGGTGAACAATGAGCAGTTCTTC | CAIRVSVNNEQFF
TRBJ2-1 | NA | TRBD2 | TRBV7-6 | TGTGCCAGCAGCCCCGACGGAGTAGCGGGGAGAGCCTACAATGAGCAGTTCTTC | CASSPDGVAGRAYNEQFF
TRBJ2-1 | few | NA | TRBV27 | TGTGCCAGCAGCCCCGTACAGGTCTCCTACAATGAGCAGTTCTTC | CASSPVQVSYNEQFF
TRBJ2-7 | NA | TRBD1 | TRBV6-5 | TGTGCCAGCAGTTACTTCCCCGACAGGGCCTACGAGCAGTACTTC | CASSYFPDRAYEQYF
TRBJ1-1 | few | TRBD1 | TRBV6-6 | TGTGCCAGCAGTCACAGGGGTACAGGGTTGGACACTGAAGCTTTCTTT | CASSHRGTGLDTEAFF
TRBJ2-1 | NA | NA | TRBV29-1 | TGCAGCGTTGAAGGGCCGGGGGTCCCCTACAATGAGCAGTTCTTC | CSVEGPGVPYNEQFF
TRBJ2-1 | many | TRBD2 | TRBV7-6 | TGTGCCAGCAGCTTAGAACTAGCGGGGGGTCGTGAGCAGTTCTTC | CASSLELAGGREQFF
TRBJ1-1 | few | NA | TRBV19 | TGTGCCAGTAGTCCGCTCGAGGGAACTGAAGCTTTCTTT | CASSPLEGTEAFF
TRBJ1-1 | NA | NA | TRBV6-5 | TGTGCCAGCAGTTACGAGAAGGGGGTGGGGGTTTACATGAACACTGAAGCTTTCTTT | CASSYEKGVGVYMNTEAFF
TRBJ2-2 | few | NA | TRBV4-2 | TGTGCCAGCAGCCTTGGACTGGCCCGGGAGCTGTTTTTT | CASSLGLARELFF
TRBJ2-7 | NA | NA | TRBV5-1 | TGCGCCAGCAGCTTGGGTGTTTTGCGGGAAGGCGAGCAGTACTTC | CASSLGVLREGEQYF
TRBJ2-5 | few | NA | TRBV4-3 | TGCGCCAGCAGCCAAGTCCAGGCCCAAGAGACCCAGTACTTC | CASSQVQAQETQYF
TRBJ1-1 | NA | NA | TRBV27 | TGTGCCAGCAGTTTATCCCCGGGCATTTTGGGCACTGAAGCTTTCTTT | CASSLSPGILGTEAFF
TRBJ2-7 | NA | TRBD1 | TRBV7-8 | TGTGCCAGCAGGACAGGGCACCACGAGCAGTACTTC | CASRTGHHEQYF
TRBJ2-5 | few | TRBD2 | TRBV4-2 | TGTGCCAGCAGCCAACAACTAGCGGTGCGAGAGACCCAGTACTTC | CASSQQLAVRETQYF
TRBJ2-4 | NA | NA | TRBV29-1 | TGCAGCGTTGAGGCGGCAGGGGCAAAAAACATTCAGTACTTC | CSVEAAGAKNIQYF
TRBJ1-5 | many | TRBD1 | TRBV11-2 | TGTGCCAGCAGCTTAACAACCCGGACAGGCACTCAGCCCCAGCATTTT | CASSLTTRTGTQPQHF
TRBJ2-1 | few | NA | TRBV7-6 | TGTGCCAGCAGCTGGGGGGCCGTCGTGGGAGGATCCTACAATGAGCAGTTCTTC | CASSWGAVVGGSYNEQFF
TRBJ2-7 | NA | NA | TRBV7-6 | TGTGCCAGCAGCTTGGGCGAGATCTCCTACGAGCAGTACTTC | CASSLGEISYEQYF
TRBJ2-5 | NA | NA | TRBV5-6 | TGTGCCAGCAGCAGAGAGGGGAAGCCAGAGACCCAGTACTTC | CASSREGKPETQYF
TRBJ1-2 | NA | TRBD1 | TRBV20-1 | TGCAGTGCTGGTCCGGGACAGGGCTACTATGGCTACACCTTC | CSAGPGQGYYGYTF
TRBJ2-3 | NA | TRBD1 | TRBV6-2/TRBV6-3 | TGTGCCAGCAGTTACCTTCAGACAGGGGTAACCCCAGATACGCAGTATTTT | CASSYLQTGVTPDTQYF
TRBJ2-7 | NA | NA | TRBV6-2/TRBV6-3 | TGTGCCAGCAGTTACTTCCCGGGGCCAAGAACGAAGAGCTCCTACGAGCAGTACTTC | CASSYFPGPRTKSSYEQYF
TRBJ2-1 | NA | TRBD1 | TRBV24-1 | TGTGCCACCAGTGATTTTAGGGACAGGGGTGAGCAGTTCTTC | CATSDFRDRGEQFF
TRBJ1-2 | once | NA | TRBV27 | TGTGCCAGCACGGACAGTGTTAGTGATGGCTACACCTTC | CASTDSVSDGYTF
TRBJ1-5 | few | NA | TRBV12-5 | TGTGCTAGTGGTACCGATCAGCCCCAGCATTTT | CASGTDQPQHF
TRBJ1-1 | many | NA | TRBV7-4 | TGTGCCAGCAGCTGGTGGTCTTCCCAGCCTGAAGCTTTCTTT | CASSWWSSQPEAFF
TRBJ1-3 | NA | NA | TRBV7-6 | TGTGCCAGCTCCTATGGAGGTCCTGGAAACACCATATATTTT | CASSYGGPGNTIYF
TRBJ2-3 | many | TRBD2 | TRBV9 | TGTGCCAGCAGCTGGTCTAGCGGGGTATGGGATACGCAGTATTTT | CASSWSSGVWDTQYF
TRBJ1-1 | NA | NA | TRBV12-3/TRBV12-4 | TGTGCCAGCACAGCCCGACGGAACATGAACACTGAAGCTTTCTTT | CASTARRNMNTEAFF
TRBJ2-7 | many | NA | TRBV7-8 | TGTGCCAGCAGCTTTCAGGAAACCTACGAGCAGTACTTC | CASSFQETYEQYF
TRBJ1-1 | NA | NA | TRBV12-3/TRBV12-4 | TGTGCCAGCAGTCTACCCACCTTTAGGGGGACTGAAGCTTTCTTT | CASSLPTFRGTEAFF
TRBJ1-1 | NA | NA | TRBV6-5 | TGTGCCAGCAGTTATTCACCCCATACTGAAGCTTTCTTT | CASSYSPHTEAFF
TRBJ1-1 | NA | NA | TRBV29-1 | TGCAGCGTTGATCGTATTACAGGGTTGGGCACTGAAGCTTTCTTT | CSVDRITGLGTEAFF
TRBJ2-1 | NA | TRBD1 | TRBV20-1 | TGCAGTGCTAGAACGACAGGGCCCTACAATGAGCAGTTCTTC | CSARTTGPYNEQFF
TRBJ2-1 | many | NA | TRBV5-6 | TGTGCCAGCAGCTTGGTTCCGGGAAGCTCCTACAATGAGCAGTTCTTC | CASSLVPGSSYNEQFF